Listed here is a single TCR beta chain. Germline V gene data show CDR1 as MNHEY and CDR2 as SMNVEV (reference sequence). V lost 2 bases and J lost 1, with 6 bases in between. There are 14 residues in the CDR3. The sample is drawn from a study of blood T cell repertoires in COVID-19. The repertoire was sequenced with immunoSEQ multiplex PCR; TCRdb's copy has only in-frame clones and lacks some. The sample shows under 150,000 clones, around 84% of them seen only once. This sequence joins TRBV27 and TRBJ1-5; no clear D. This receptor was obtained from a woman aged 40 to 49 with acute or convalescent COVID-19. The source material was peripheral blood. The CDR3 sequence: CASSLEGSNQPQHF. For the CDR3, the DNA is TGTGCCAGCAGTTTAGAGGGAAGCAATCAGCCCCAGCATTTT.